This T cell receptor beta chain was sequenced in a study of cytomegalovirus exposure and HLA in healthy donors. About the research overall: Assignment to the Caucasian-associated ancestry cluster applied to over 70% of the roughly 400 genotyped donors. Broader study findings: Reported performance of the classifier showed diagnosis of cytomegalovirus status with high specificity and sensitivity. Among donors in an Asian-associated ancestry cluster, a later analysis reportedly found fewer N-insertions than the roughly 610-donor mean.

Germline V gene data show CDR1 as SGHRS and CDR2 as YFSETQ. Trimming at V came to 3 bases and at J to 7 bases, leaving 6 bases not matched to a gene. CDR3 size: 15 residues. To note about this clone: Its antigen is currently unknown.

PCR was performed using 60 Vbeta and 13 Jbeta primers. The assay was immunoSEQ multiplex PCR, and TCRdb's table has in-frame clones only and misses some. The sample carries approximately 60,000 clones, roughly 83% recorded once. This sequence was found in a man in his forties in good health and CMV-seronegative. The J gene is TRBJ1-6, the V gene TRBV5-1; 8 bases align to TRBD1. Sequenced material: PBMCs. CDR3 in DNA: TGCGCCAGCAGCTCACGGACAGGGCGGAATTCACCCCTCCACTTT. Protein product: CASSSRTGRNSPLHF.